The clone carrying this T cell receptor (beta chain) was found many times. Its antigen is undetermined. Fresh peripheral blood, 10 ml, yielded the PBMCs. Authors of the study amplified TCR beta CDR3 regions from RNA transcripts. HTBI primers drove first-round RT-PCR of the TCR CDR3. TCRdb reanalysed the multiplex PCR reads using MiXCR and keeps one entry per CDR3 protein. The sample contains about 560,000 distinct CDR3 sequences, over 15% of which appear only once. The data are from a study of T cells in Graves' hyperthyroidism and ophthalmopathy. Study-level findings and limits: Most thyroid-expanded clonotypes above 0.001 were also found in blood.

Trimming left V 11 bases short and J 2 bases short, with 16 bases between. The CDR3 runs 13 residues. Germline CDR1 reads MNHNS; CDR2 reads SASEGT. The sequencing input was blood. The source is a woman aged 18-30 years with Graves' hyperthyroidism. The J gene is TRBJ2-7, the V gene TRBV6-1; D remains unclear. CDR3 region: CAGQRTITYEQYF. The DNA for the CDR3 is TGTGCCGGGCAACGAACAATAACCTACGAGCAGTACTTC.